The 28 T cell receptor beta chains in this list originate from one sample, sequenced in a study of early T cells in non-severe SARS-CoV-2 infection. TCRdb ran MiXCR on the 5' RACE reads and lists one entry per CDR3 protein. The data contain over 50,000 distinct CDR3 sequences, 11% of them singletons. The sample taken for sequencing was whole blood. The receptors originated from an adult who was a healthcare worker with PCR-confirmed SARS-CoV-2 infection or an uninfected control (not recorded which).

This clonotype was recorded at least ten times. The V call is TRBV11-2, the J call TRBJ2-5, with TRBD2 matching over 7 bases. After removal of 1 base from V and 3 bases from J, the junction contained 2 bases not matched to a gene. The CDR3 spans 14 residues. The germline V gene encodes CDR1 SGHAT and CDR2 FQNNGV. CDR3: CASSLGLAEETQYF. The DNA of the CDR3 is TGTGCCAGCAGCTTAGGACTAGCTGAAGAGACCCAGTACTTC.

This chain joins TRBV2 and TRBJ2-2; D perhaps matches TRBD2 (5 bases). Germline V lookup: CDR1 SNHLY, CDR2 FYNNEI. This CDR3 is 13 amino acids long. The V gene lost 5 bases and the J gene lost 6 bases, with 10 bases spanning the gap. The CDR3 sequence is CASSTTRPGELFF. In DNA form, the CDR3 reads TGTGCCAGCAGTACCACTAGGCCCGGGGAGCTGTTTTTT. Filled out from reference TRBV2 and TRBJ2-2, the complete variable domain reads EPEVTQTPSHQVTQMGQEVILRCVPISNHLYFYWYRQILGQKVEFLVSFYNNEISEKSEIFDDQFSVERPDGSNFTLKIRSTKLEDSAMYFCASSTTRPGELFFGEGSRLTVL.

This clonotype has only one observation. A much larger clone lies a single base off, so this may be a read error. The chain has TRBV7-2 and TRBJ2-4; D remains unclear. V was trimmed by 4 bases and J by 9 bases, leaving 10 bases between them. There are 12 residues in the CDR3. The V gene's germline CDR1 is SGHTA and CDR2 FQGNSA. The CDR3 nucleotides read TGTGCCAGCAGCTCCTATATCATCATTCAGTACTTC. Translated, it gives CASSSYIIIQYF.

This clonotype has ten or more counts. J is TRBJ2-7 and V is TRBV11-2; 8 bases are shared with TRBD1. The ends lost 5 bases at V and 1 base at J; junction bases unmatched: 7. The CDR3 consists of 15 residues. The germline V gene encodes CDR1 SGHAT and CDR2 FQNNGV. Written as DNA, the CDR3 is TGTGCCAGCAGCATCGACAGGGGCTGGTCCTACGAGCAGTACTTC. This encodes CASSIDRGWSYEQYF. Drawing the rest from reference TRBV11-2 and TRBJ2-7, the complete variable domain is EAGVAQSPRYKIIEKRQSVAFWCNPISGHATLYWYQQILGQGPKLLIQFQNNGVVDDSQLPKDRFSAERLKGVDSTLKIQPAKLEDSAVYLCASSIDRGWSYEQYFGPGTRLTVT.

This clonotype was recorded a few times. DNA of the CDR3: TGCGCCAGCAGCTCTGAGGGCAGGCCGACTGAAGCTTTCTTT. This codes for CASSSEGRPTEAFF. The V gene is TRBV5-1, the J gene TRBJ1-1; D call uncertain. The CDR3 is made up of 14 amino acids. Germline CDR1 SGHRS, CDR2 YFSETQ. V was trimmed by 3 bases and J by 5 bases, leaving 14 bases between them.

Many counts were recorded for this clonotype. This chain links TRBV29-1 with TRBJ2-3; tentatively, D is TRBD1 (6 bases). Germline V CDR1 and CDR2: SQVTM, ANQGSEA. V was clipped by 2 bases and J by 4 bases, with 16 bases between them. CDR3 length: 15 amino acids. CDR3 protein: CSVELRHQGPDTQYF. CDR3 sequence (DNA): TGCAGCGTTGAATTGCGCCACCAGGGGCCAGATACGCAGTATTTT.

This clonotype showed up many times. This chain joins TRBV20-1 and TRBJ2-7; no definite D call. V lost 7 bases, J lost 4 bases, and 11 bases lay in between. This CDR3 spans 11 amino acids. Per germline, CDR1 DFQATT and CDR2 SNEGSKA (reference sequence). In DNA form, the CDR3 reads TGCAGTGGGTGGGTAGGGTACGAGCAGTACTTC. Protein: CSGWVGYEQYF.

This clonotype was seen at least ten times. The CDR3 sequence is CSARSPSGDEQFF. As DNA, the CDR3 is TGCAGTGCTAGATCCCCTAGCGGGGATGAGCAGTTCTTC. V gene TRBV20-1 combines with J gene TRBJ2-1; 9 positions agree with TRBD2. V lost 2 bases, J lost 8 bases, and 4 bases stayed unmatched. This CDR3 comprises 13 residues. The germline V gene encodes CDR1 DFQATT and CDR2 SNEGSKA (reference sequence).

This clonotype was picked up many times. The chain carries TRBV28 and TRBJ2-3; 9 positions match TRBD2. J gave up 3 bases and V 5 bases, and 6 bases lay outside the gene matches. Germline V gene lookup returns CDR1 MDHEN and CDR2 SYDVKM. The CDR3 spans 15 residues. The CDR3 here is CASSRGGGATDTQYF. The CDR3 DNA follows: TGTGCCAGCAGTCGAGGCGGGGGGGCGACAGATACGCAGTATTTT.

This clonotype was counted many times. The chain recombines TRBV6-5 with TRBJ2-7; D uncertain. V was pared by 2 bases and J by 2 bases, with 1 base between. The CDR3 is made up of 11 amino acids. Germline lookup yields CDR1 MNHEY and CDR2 SVGAGI. Here the CDR3 DNA reads TGTGCCAGCAGTTACGCCTACGAGCAGTACTTC. Residues: CASSYAYEQYF.

This chain connects TRBV5-1 to TRBJ1-1; D is uncertain. Germline values: CDR1 SGHRS, CDR2 YFSETQ. CDR3 length equals 16 residues. V was trimmed by 4 bases and J by 4 bases, leaving 20 bases between them. CDR3 in DNA: TGCGCCAGCAGCCCCGCCCTGTGGGATCTCCGCACTGAAGCTTTCTTT. It yields the protein CASSPALWDLRTEAFF.

V usage is TRBV5-5 and J usage is TRBJ1-6; 11 bases are shared with TRBD1. Per germline, CDR1 SGHKS and CDR2 YYEKEE (reference sequence). CDR3 length: 15 amino acids. Trimming removed 4 bases from V and 13 bases from J; junction bases left unmatched: 10. The CDR3 region has the DNA TGTGCCAGCAGCACCGGACAGGGGGCAAGCTCTCCCCTCCACTTT. It yields the protein CASSTGQGASSPLHF.

This clonotype was recorded a few times. The chain employs TRBV25-1 and TRBJ2-3; no definite D call. The CDR3 is made up of 13 amino acids. CDR1 MGHDK and CDR2 SYGVNS come from the germline V gene. Trimming took 4 bases from V and 2 from J, leaving 7 bases between them. CDR3 sequence: CASSAPPTDTQYF. The CDR3 DNA reads TGTGCCAGCAGTGCCCCGCCCACAGATACGCAGTATTTT.

This clonotype was observed many times. V is TRBV6-5 and J is TRBJ1-6, with D unclear. The germline V and J ends were trimmed by 1 base and 9 bases, with 13 bases remaining between them. The CDR3 has 15 residues. Germline V CDR1 and CDR2: MNHEY, SVGAGI. CDR3 nucleotide sequence: TGTGCCAGCAGTTACTTCTGGGAGGGATCTTCACCCCTCCACTTT. Residues: CASSYFWEGSSPLHF.

This clonotype was detected ten times or more. V usage is TRBV10-3 and J usage is TRBJ1-6; TRBD1 agrees at 7 bases. The CDR3 is 15 amino acids. Germline lookup yields CDR1 ENHRY and CDR2 SYGVKD. Germline trimming cut 4 bases from V and 10 bases from J; bases unmatched to any gene: 10. This chain's CDR3 is CAISGGEGGNSPLHF. The DNA of the CDR3 is TGTGCCATCAGTGGTGGGGAAGGGGGCAACTCACCCCTCCACTTT.

This clonotype came up a few times. This chain connects TRBV6-2 or TRBV6-3 to TRBJ1-6; TRBD1 matches 7 bases. The CDR3 spans 16 residues. The ends lost 6 bases at V and 9 bases at J; junction bases unmatched: 14. The germline V gene encodes CDR1 MNHEY and CDR2 SVGEGT. CDR3 DNA: TGTGCCAGCAGGTATACAGGGGCTCCGTCGATTTCACCCCTCCACTTT. It encodes CASRYTGAPSISPLHF.

Many counts were recorded for this clonotype. The CDR3 loop is CASSYGRQGQETQYF. The CDR3 nucleotides are TGTGCCAGCAGTTACGGGCGGCAGGGCCAAGAGACCCAGTACTTC. The rearrangement uses TRBV6-5 and TRBJ2-5, with D perhaps matching TRBD1 (5 bases). The V end lost 2 bases, the J end lost 1 base, and 11 bases lay between the germline ends. This CDR3 region has 15 residues. The germline gives CDR1 MNHEY, CDR2 SVGAGI.

This clonotype was seen repeatedly, ten times or more. The chain employs TRBV5-6 and TRBJ2-5; D might be TRBD1 or TRBD2, each matching 5 bases. The CDR3 consists of 14 residues. Germline V lookup: CDR1 SGHDT, CDR2 YYEEEE. With 4 bases removed from V and 7 bases from J, the gap between germline ends came to 17 bases. CDR3 residues: CASSQGTAVWTQYF. The DNA for the CDR3 is TGTGCCAGCAGCCAAGGGACCGCTGTATGGACCCAGTACTTC.

This clonotype was seen repeatedly, ten times or more. This chain joins TRBV14 and TRBJ2-7; D might be TRBD1 or TRBD2, each matching 5 bases. The CDR3 contains 14 residues. Per the germline V gene, CDR1 is SGHDN and CDR2 is FVKESK. Trimming stripped 4 bases from V and 2 bases from J, with 12 bases between. The CDR3 bases are TGTGCCAGCAGCCGGGGGAGACCTCCCTACGAGCAGTACTTC. Residues: CASSRGRPPYEQYF.

At least ten counts were recorded for this clonotype. The gene calls are TRBV19 and TRBJ2-3, with D possibly TRBD2 on 5 matching bases. Trimming shortened V by 3 bases and J by 1 base, and 11 bases separated the two germline ends. Germline V CDR1 and CDR2: LNHDA, SQIVND (reference sequence). The length of the CDR3 is 15 residues. CDR3 protein: CASSIGRARTDTQYF. The CDR3 DNA reads TGTGCCAGTAGTATTGGGCGGGCACGCACAGATACGCAGTATTTT.

This clonotype was seen a handful of times. The V and J genes are TRBV7-9 and TRBJ2-7; a weak D match, TRBD1 (6 bases). The CDR3 is made up of 13 amino acids. Germline values: CDR1 SEHNR, CDR2 FQNEAQ (reference sequence). The germline V and J ends were trimmed by 7 bases and 0 bases, with 10 bases remaining between them. CDR3 in amino acids: CASTTGYSYEQYF. For the CDR3, the DNA is TGTGCCAGCACCACAGGGTACTCCTACGAGCAGTACTTC.

This clonotype occurred many times. The genes are TRBV4-1 and TRBJ2-7; D remains unclear. Trimming cost V 0 bases and J 6 bases, with 9 bases left between them. Germline V gives CDR1 MGHRA, CDR2 YSYEKL. The CDR3 spans 13 residues. The CDR3 loop reads CASSQDWGSEQYF. CDR3 bases: TGCGCCAGCAGCCAAGATTGGGGAAGCGAGCAGTACTTC.

At least ten counts were recorded for this clonotype. CDR3 protein: CASRAGQGVSGANVLTF. DNA for the CDR3: TGTGCCAGCAGAGCGGGACAGGGAGTATCCGGGGCCAACGTCCTGACTTTC. This sequence joins TRBV6-1 and TRBJ2-6; 9 positions agree with TRBD1. The CDR3 has 17 residues. V lost 6 bases and J lost 4; bases outside the gene matches: 10. From germline, CDR1 is MNHNS and CDR2 SASEGT.

This clonotype has a count of ten or more. The CDR3 spells CASSQGQAPLGYTF. The DNA of the CDR3 is TGTGCCAGCAGTCAAGGACAGGCCCCTCTCGGCTACACCTTC. The genes are TRBV12-3 or TRBV12-4 and TRBJ1-2, with 7 bases that match TRBD1. The CDR3 loop spans 14 amino acids. V dropped 5 bases and J dropped 8; count of bases not matched to a gene: 11.

This clonotype was counted many times. Written as DNA, the CDR3 is TGCGCCAGCAGCTTGGCTGCGGGGTACAATGAGCAGTTCTTC. As protein: CASSLAAGYNEQFF. This chain joins TRBV5-1 and TRBJ2-1; D is perhaps TRBD2 (6 bases). The CDR3 is 14 residues long. The germline V gene has CDR1 SGHRS and CDR2 YFSETQ. V shed 0 bases and J shed 4 bases, with 8 bases lying between them. Together with reference TRBV5-1 and TRBJ2-1, the CDR3 gives the full variable domain: KAGVTQTPRYLIKTRGQQVTLSCSPISGHRSVSWYQQTPGQGLQFLFEYFSETQRNKGNFPGRFSGRQFSNSRSEMNVSTLELGDSALYLCASSLAAGYNEQFFGPGTRLTVL.

This clonotype was recorded many times. This sequence joins TRBV19 and TRBJ2-3; the match to TRBD2 covers 12 bases. The CDR3 loop spans 16 amino acids. Germline trimming cut 7 bases from V and 0 bases from J; bases unmatched to any gene: 5. Germline lookup yields CDR1 LNHDA and CDR2 SQIVND (reference sequence). Here the CDR3 reads CASTTGLAGSTDTQYF. The DNA for the CDR3 is TGTGCCAGTACCACCGGACTAGCGGGGAGCACAGATACGCAGTATTTT.

This clonotype came up a few times. This rearrangement joins TRBV6-5 to TRBJ2-1, with 9 bases identical to TRBD2. CDR3 size: 16 residues. The V gene end was trimmed by 0 bases and the J gene end by 5 bases; junction bases not matched to a gene: 5. The germline CDR1 and CDR2 sequences are MNHEY and SVGAGI. CDR3 protein: CASSYSAGGGDNEQFF. CDR3 sequence (DNA): TGTGCCAGCAGTTACTCGGCGGGGGGGGGCGACAATGAGCAGTTCTTC.

This clonotype was detected ten times or more. The chain employs TRBV6-6 and TRBJ2-5, with 11 bases matching TRBD2. The CDR3 runs to 15 residues. CDR1 MNHNY and CDR2 SVGAGI come from the germline V gene (reference sequence). J was trimmed by 3 bases and V by 5 bases; bases with no gene match: 5. Here the CDR3 reads CASSKPSGGKETQYF. The CDR3 nucleotides are TGTGCCAGCAGTAAACCTAGCGGGGGGAAAGAGACCCAGTACTTC.